The 27 T cell receptor beta chains listed next were all sequenced from one sample in a study of T-cell reconstitution after alpha-beta-depleted transplantation in children. The authors prepared the TCRbeta library with unique molecular identifiers. TCRdb re-called the PCR reads through MiXCR, storing one row per CDR3 protein. Of some 450,000 distinct CDR3 sequences detected, around two fifths appear once; the ten largest clones hold 27%. This sample comprised PBMCs, obtained before TCRalphabeta/CD19-depleted stem cell transplant. The receptors come from a girl aged 2-10 years with aplastic anemia, due to receive a stem cell transplant.

Concerning this clonotype: A junction boundary mismatches the germline segment, possibly from a read error. This chain links TRBV5-1 with TRBJ2-3; 15 nucleotides line up with TRBD2. In germline, CDR1 is SGHRS, CDR2 YFSETQ. This CDR3 region has 15 residues. CDR3 sequence reads: CASSLGLAGGDTHYF. The CDR3 DNA is TGCGCCAGCAGCCTGGGACTAGCGGGAGGAGATACGCATTATTTT.

This clonotype was seen repeatedly, ten times or more. The chain has TRBV12-3 or TRBV12-4 and TRBJ2-1; a possible D gene is TRBD2 (6 bases). This CDR3 has 16 residues. V dropped 3 bases and J dropped 1 base, with 13 bases sitting between them. CDR3 nucleotides: TGTGCCAGCAGTTTCGACGGGGGTAGATCCTACAATGAGCAGTTCTTC. It is translated as CASSFDGGRSYNEQFF.

This chain uses TRBV7-8 with TRBJ1-1; possibly TRBD1 for D (5 bases). CDR3 size: 15 residues. CDR1 and CDR2 (germline): SGHVS, FQNEAQ. The V end was cut by 5 bases, the J end by 1 base, with 14 bases between. In DNA form, the CDR3 reads TGTGCCAGCAGCCCGTGGGACGCACGGAACACTGAAGCTTTCTTT. Translating gives CASSPWDARNTEAFF.

This clonotype was picked up many times. The rearrangement links TRBV5-1 to TRBJ2-1; D is ambiguous. This CDR3 region has 14 residues. The V end lost 0 bases, the J end lost 7 bases, and 11 bases lay between the germline ends. In germline, CDR1 is SGHRS, CDR2 YFSETQ. CDR3 residues: CASSLGIGQNEQFF. The CDR3 DNA reads TGCGCCAGCAGCTTGGGGATCGGGCAGAATGAGCAGTTCTTC.

This chain links TRBV4-1 with TRBJ1-4, with D perhaps matching TRBD1 (5 bases). Germline values: CDR1 MGHRA, CDR2 YSYEKL. The CDR3 is 16 amino acids. Trimming left V 0 bases short and J 6 bases short, with 14 bases between. CDR3 loop: CASSQEFGRVDEKLFF. DNA for the CDR3: TGCGCCAGCAGCCAAGAATTCGGCAGGGTGGATGAAAAACTGTTTTTT.

The chain is built from TRBV12-3 or TRBV12-4 and TRBJ2-2; maybe TRBD1 (5 bases). The length of the CDR3 is 13 residues. V was trimmed by 6 bases and J by 4 bases, leaving 9 bases between them. The CDR3 reads CASRATGTGELFF. DNA for the CDR3: TGTGCCAGCAGAGCCACAGGCACCGGGGAGCTGTTTTTT.

This chain links TRBV5-6 with TRBJ1-1; a weak D match, TRBD1 (5 bases). V lost 2 bases, J lost 8 bases, and 10 bases lay in between. The CDR3 runs to 12 residues. Germline assignment: CDR1 SGHDT and CDR2 YYEEEE. The CDR3: CASSFGGLEAFF. The CDR3 bases are TGTGCCAGCAGCTTTGGGGGATTAGAAGCTTTCTTT.

A few counts support this clonotype. This chain links TRBV5-1 with TRBJ2-7; D possibly corresponds to TRBD2 (6 bases). Germline CDR1 reads SGHRS; CDR2 reads YFSETQ. The V and J ends lost 7 bases and 2 bases respectively, with 13 bases between them. The CDR3 loop spans 13 amino acids. The CDR3 loop is CASWLEGTYEQYF. The CDR3 nucleotides are TGCGCCAGCTGGCTGGAGGGAACCTACGAGCAGTACTTC.

This clonotype was counted ten times or more. V and J are TRBV7-2 and TRBJ2-5; TRBD1 is a possible D gene (5 bases). Trimming shortened V by 3 bases and J by 4 bases, and 6 bases separated the two germline ends. Germline CDR1 is SGHTA and CDR2 is FQGNSA. This CDR3 comprises 12 residues. CDR3: CASSFRAETQYF. The DNA of the CDR3 is TGTGCCAGCAGCTTCAGGGCAGAGACCCAGTACTTC.

The V gene is TRBV29-1, the J gene TRBJ2-1; 10 bases are a match to TRBD1. This CDR3 spans 14 amino acids. V was clipped by 5 bases and J by 6 bases; unmatched bases: 7. Germline values: CDR1 SQVTM, CDR2 ANQGSEA. CDR3 DNA sequence: TGCAGCGTTAGTGGTGACAGGGGGCCCAATGAGCAGTTCTTC. It is translated as CSVSGDRGPNEQFF.

This chain uses TRBV20-1 with TRBJ2-1, with unresolved D. The CDR3 spans 11 residues. V lost 4 bases and J lost 4, with 5 bases in between. From germline, CDR1 is DFQATT and CDR2 SNEGSKA (reference sequence). CDR3 residues: CSATAYNEQFF. DNA for the CDR3: TGCAGTGCTACTGCGTACAATGAGCAGTTCTTC.

The CDR3 region is CASSPRAGGSGNQPQHF. Written as DNA, the CDR3 is TGTGCCAGCAGCCCTAGGGCAGGGGGCTCTGGCAATCAGCCCCAGCATTTT. The chain has TRBV7-2 and TRBJ1-5, with 8 bases lining up with TRBD1. The CDR3 runs 17 residues. The V gene's germline CDR1 is SGHTA and CDR2 FQGNSA. The trim removed 5 bases at V and 2 bases at J, leaving 11 bases unmatched.

The J gene is TRBJ2-1, the V gene TRBV28; D is possibly TRBD1 or TRBD2 (5 bases each). This CDR3 spans 21 amino acids. Trimming stripped 5 bases from V and 0 bases from J, with 29 bases between. The germline gives CDR1 MDHEN, CDR2 SYDVKM. DNA for the CDR3: TGTGCCAGCAGTGACCCTTCCGGGACCCCTCCCCGGCCAAGCTCCTACAATGAGCAGTTCTTC. Protein: CASSDPSGTPPRPSSYNEQFF. Full variable domain (missing parts from reference TRBV28 and TRBJ2-1): DVKVTQSSRYLVKRTGEKVFLECVQDMDHENMFWYRQDPGLGLRLIYFSYDVKMKEKGDIPEGYSVSREKKERFSLILESASTNQTSMYLCASSDPSGTPPRPSSYNEQFFGPGTRLTVL.

This clonotype came up many times. The chain combines TRBV15 with TRBJ1-5, with D unresolved. The germline gives CDR1 LNHNV, CDR2 YYDKDF (reference sequence). This CDR3 contains 13 residues. V gave up 0 bases and J gave up 8 bases, with 8 bases separating them. The CDR3 sequence: CATSRDYREPQHF. DNA of the CDR3: TGTGCCACCAGCAGAGATTACCGGGAGCCCCAGCATTTT.

The CDR3 region has the DNA TGCAGTGCCGGGCCGGCGCGGGAGGGAACAGATACGCAGTATTTT. Residues: CSAGPAREGTDTQYF. The V call is TRBV20-1, the J call TRBJ2-3; 9 bases are shared with TRBD2. CDR1 and CDR2 from the germline V gene are DFQATT and SNEGSKA (reference sequence). This CDR3 region has 15 residues. The junction had 10 bases not matched to a gene; V was cut back by 6 bases and J by 3 bases.

The chain joins TRBV4-1 to TRBJ2-2, with D unresolved. The V and J ends lost 1 base and 1 base respectively, with 7 bases between them. Germline V lookup: CDR1 MGHRA, CDR2 YSYEKL. The CDR3 consists of 15 residues. This chain's CDR3 is CASSQGLLNTGELFF. DNA of the CDR3: TGCGCCAGCAGCCAAGGTTTATTGAACACCGGGGAGCTGTTTTTT.

This clonotype was picked up many times. J is TRBJ2-1 and V is TRBV29-1; 9 bases are shared with TRBD2. Germline-derived CDR1 and CDR2 are SQVTM and ANQGSEA. V shed 1 base and J 10 bases; nucleotides not matched to a gene: 5. The CDR3 runs 13 residues. CDR3 in amino acids: CSVEGLAGPEQFF. In DNA form, the CDR3 reads TGCAGCGTTGAAGGGCTAGCGGGACCGGAGCAGTTCTTC.

This clonotype was seen only a few times. This sequence joins TRBV6-2 or TRBV6-3 and TRBJ2-1; TRBD2 matches at 8 bases. Germline CDR1 is MNHEY and CDR2 is SVGEGT. The CDR3 runs 16 residues. V was pared by 0 bases and J by 2 bases, with 3 bases of the junction left unmatched. The CDR3 spells CASSYSAGGPYNEQFF. Written as DNA, the CDR3 is TGTGCCAGCAGTTACTCCGCGGGAGGACCCTACAATGAGCAGTTCTTC.

The V call is TRBV25-1, the J call TRBJ2-3; 9 nucleotides match TRBD2. Germline loops: CDR1 MGHDK, CDR2 SYGVNS. CDR3 length equals 13 residues. As DNA, the CDR3 is TGTGCTACACGCGGGAGGGTCACAGATACGCAGTATTTT. The encoded protein is CATRGRVTDTQYF.

The rearrangement links TRBV6-1 to TRBJ2-1; the D gene could be TRBD1 or TRBD2 (5 bases each). Germline V CDR1 and CDR2: MNHNS, SASEGT. Trimming pared 9 bases from V and 2 bases from J, leaving 14 bases between. CDR3 length: 14 amino acids. The CDR3: CASHRDGPYNEQFF. The CDR3 region has the DNA TGTGCCAGTCACCGGGACGGACCCTACAATGAGCAGTTCTTC.

Many counts were recorded for this clonotype. The chain carries TRBV20-1 and TRBJ2-1; D is possibly TRBD1 or TRBD2 (5 bases each). Germline CDR1 reads DFQATT; CDR2 reads SNEGSKA (reference sequence). Trimming left V 4 bases short and J 5 bases short, with 9 bases between. This CDR3 region has 12 residues. The CDR3 spells CSATGTDNEQFF. The CDR3 DNA reads TGCAGTGCTACTGGGACCGACAATGAGCAGTTCTTC.

V is TRBV5-1 and J is TRBJ2-3, with 8 nucleotides matching TRBD1. J was trimmed by 3 bases and V by 4 bases; bases with no gene match: 7. CDR3 length equals 15 residues. Per germline, CDR1 SGHRS and CDR2 YFSETQ. CDR3 loop: CASSTGQGWTDTQYF. The CDR3 nucleotides read TGCGCCAGCAGCACCGGACAGGGATGGACAGATACGCAGTATTTT.

This rearrangement joins TRBV28 to TRBJ2-7, with TRBD1 matching over 8 bases. CDR3 size: 15 residues. V was clipped by 3 bases and J by 3 bases; unmatched bases: 7. CDR1 and CDR2 from the germline V gene are MDHEN and SYDVKM. The CDR3: CASSFRTGKGYEQYF. CDR3 nucleotide sequence: TGTGCCAGCAGTTTCCGGACAGGGAAAGGCTACGAGCAGTACTTC.

This clonotype was picked up many times. The V and J genes are TRBV4-2 and TRBJ2-2; the D gene is possibly TRBD2 (6 bases). Deletions cut 0 bases from V and 1 base from J, with 21 bases between. This CDR3 comprises 20 residues. From germline, CDR1 is LGHNA and CDR2 YNFKEQ. CDR3 sequence: CASSQDRSGGTNWNTGELFF. The CDR3 region has the DNA TGTGCCAGCAGCCAAGATCGTTCGGGCGGGACGAATTGGAACACCGGGGAGCTGTTTTTT.

This clonotype was seen many times. The rearrangement joins TRBV20-1 to TRBJ2-7; 7 bases are a match to TRBD1. After removal of 5 bases from V and 1 base from J, the junction contained 8 bases not matched to a gene. Germline CDR1 and CDR2: DFQATT and SNEGSKA (reference sequence). The CDR3 runs to 14 residues. CDR3 amino acids: CSARGTEISYEQYF. DNA of the CDR3: TGCAGTGCTCGAGGGACAGAAATATCCTACGAGCAGTACTTC.

The V gene is TRBV5-1, the J gene TRBJ2-5; TRBD1 matches 9 bases. CDR1 and CDR2 from the germline V gene are SGHRS and YFSETQ. The J segment lost 2 bases and the V segment lost 3 bases, leaving 5 bases of the junction unmatched. The CDR3 loop spans 15 amino acids. In DNA form, the CDR3 reads TGCGCCAGCAGCTCAGGGACAGGGCCGCAAGAGACCCAGTACTTC. It codes for CASSSGTGPQETQYF.

A note on this clonotype: Relative to the germline gene, one junction end is altered; a read error may explain this. The V gene is TRBV5-1, the J gene TRBJ2-5; 7 bases match TRBD2. CDR3 size: 14 residues. CDR1 and CDR2 (germline): SGHRS, YFSETQ. The CDR3: CVSSLAREDRTQYF. The CDR3, as DNA: TGCGTCAGCAGCTTGGCACGGGAGGACCGGACCCAGTACTTC.